What follows describes a single T cell receptor beta chain. The sample is drawn from a study of CD8 T cells in Susac syndrome. High-throughput TCR beta sequencing covered peripheral CD8+ and CD4+ T cells. TEMRA cells were FACS-enriched, and CD8+ and CD4+ T cells were isolated negatively. The authors reverse transcribed 0.5 to 1 ug RNA with random hexamers. Amplification of TCR beta CDR3 by immunoSEQ multiplex PCR spanned 54 Vbeta and 13 Jbeta. TCRdb passed the immunoSEQ multiplex PCR reads through MiXCR, listing each CDR3 protein once. The data contain 300,000 or so distinct CDR3 sequences, 92% of them singletons. CDR3 length equals 15 residues. V lost 5 bases to trimming and J lost 8 bases; unmatched junction nucleotides: 12. Germline CDR1 reads SEHNR; CDR2 reads FQNEAQ (reference sequence).

V usage is TRBV7-9 and J usage is TRBJ2-1; TRBD2 agrees at 7 bases. The clonotype originates from a human donor with multiple sclerosis. Sequenced: CD4+ T cells from PBMCs. The CDR3 DNA is TGTGCCAGCAGCCTCAGCGGGGTGGTCCAGGATGAGCAGTTCTTC. Protein sequence: CASSLSGVVQDEQFF. The full variable domain, rest sourced from reference TRBV7-9 and TRBJ2-1, is DTGVSQNPRHKITKRGQNVTFRCDPISEHNRLYWYRQTLGQGPEFLTYFQNEAQLEKSRLLSDRFSAERPKGSFSTLEIQRTEQGDSAMYLCASSLSGVVQDEQFFGPGTRLTVL.